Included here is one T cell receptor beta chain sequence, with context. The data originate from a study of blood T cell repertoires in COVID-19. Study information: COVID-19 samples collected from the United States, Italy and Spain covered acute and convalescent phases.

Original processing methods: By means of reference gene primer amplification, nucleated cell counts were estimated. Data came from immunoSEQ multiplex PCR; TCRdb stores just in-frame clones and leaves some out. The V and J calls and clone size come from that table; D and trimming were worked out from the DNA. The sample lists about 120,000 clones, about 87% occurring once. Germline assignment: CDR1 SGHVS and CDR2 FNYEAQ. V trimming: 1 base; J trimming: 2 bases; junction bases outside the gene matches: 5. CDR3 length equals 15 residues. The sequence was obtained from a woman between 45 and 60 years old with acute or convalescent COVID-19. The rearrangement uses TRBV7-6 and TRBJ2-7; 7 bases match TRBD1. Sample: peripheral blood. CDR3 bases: TGTGCCAGCAGCTTAGGTGGGACAGCAGCCTACGAGCAGTACTTC. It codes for CASSLGGTAAYEQYF.